This TCR beta chain was captured by sequencing in a study of early stage breast cancer tumors. As for the study in general: About 80% of the 16 invasive tumors were ER+, PR+ and HER2-. Each sample averaged approximately 10-fold read coverage.

The assay was immunoSEQ multiplex PCR, and TCRdb's table has in-frame clones only and misses some. The data show just over 70,000 clones, with more than 60% seen just once and approximately 3.7% held by the top ten. Overall study results and limits: Tumor and normal breast were distinguished via blood comparison in about 85% of the 16 patients. Commonly generated sequences made up most enriched TCRB sequences shared between patients.

To note about this clone: Its specificity is unknown.

Germline-derived CDR1 and CDR2 are LNHDA and SQIVND (reference sequence). The ends lost 1 base at V and 6 bases at J; junction bases unmatched: 7. The CDR3 is 16 amino acids. The TCR comes from a person in their sixties or seventies with breast cancer. Sequenced: blood. The chain joins TRBV19 to TRBJ2-1; the match to TRBD2 covers 9 bases. The CDR3, as DNA: TGTGCCAGTAGTATAGGGGGCGGGGGGGCCAGCAATGAGCAGTTCTTC. Residues: CASSIGGGGASNEQFF.